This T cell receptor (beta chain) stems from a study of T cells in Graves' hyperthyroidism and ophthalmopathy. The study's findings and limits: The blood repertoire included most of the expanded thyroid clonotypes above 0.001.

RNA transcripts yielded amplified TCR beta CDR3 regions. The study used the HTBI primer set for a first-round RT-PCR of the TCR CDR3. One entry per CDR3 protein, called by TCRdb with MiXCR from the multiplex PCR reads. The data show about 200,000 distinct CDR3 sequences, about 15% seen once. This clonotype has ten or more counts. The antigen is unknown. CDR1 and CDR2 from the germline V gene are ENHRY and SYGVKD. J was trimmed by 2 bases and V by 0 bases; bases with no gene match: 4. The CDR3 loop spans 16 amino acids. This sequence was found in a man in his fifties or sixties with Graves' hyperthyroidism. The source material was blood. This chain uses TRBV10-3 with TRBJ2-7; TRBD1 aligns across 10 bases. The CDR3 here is CAISESGTGVPYEQYF. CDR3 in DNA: TGTGCCATCAGTGAGTCGGGGACAGGGGTCCCCTACGAGCAGTACTTC.